The clone carrying this T cell receptor beta chain was recorded a few times. V lost 9 bases and J 4 bases, leaving 12 bases between the germline ends. Germline CDR1 is KGHDR and CDR2 is SFDVKD. The CDR3 is made up of 13 amino acids. TCRdb re-called the 5' RACE reads through MiXCR, storing one row per CDR3 protein. The sample has 350,000 to 400,000 distinct CDR3 sequences; 9% are singletons. These data come from a study of identical twins. Sample: naive T cells sorted from blood. The chain is built from TRBV24-1 and TRBJ2-1; D is possibly TRBD1 (6 bases). This clonotype was obtained from a woman aged 45-59 years in good health. CDR3 DNA sequence: TGTGCCACCGGCGTAGGGGGTTACAATGAGCAGTTCTTC. It is translated as CATGVGGYNEQFF.